This T cell receptor beta chain derives from a study of blood T cell repertoires in COVID-19. Trimming shortened V by 1 base and J by 1 base, and 17 bases separated the two germline ends. Germline V gene lookup returns CDR1 SGHNT and CDR2 YENEEA. The CDR3 sequence is 17 residues long. The repertoire was sequenced with immunoSEQ multiplex PCR; TCRdb's copy has only in-frame clones and lacks some. The table records hundreds of thousands of clones, 90% of them present only once. Assignments of participants to cohorts depended upon their own reported clinical history. The chain employs TRBV11-3 and TRBJ2-7, with a possible D match to TRBD2 (5 bases). Sequences were obtained from PBMCs or T cells enriched from blood (not recorded which). This TCR was recovered from a man aged 55 to 69 who had recovered from COVID-19. The CDR3 nucleotides read TGTGCCAGCAGCTTAGGTTTGAGGGTTCTACCGTCCTACGAGCAGTACTTC. Translation: CASSLGLRVLPSYEQYF.